Below, one T cell receptor (beta chain) is given with its context. Only in-frame clones appear in the TCRdb table, and some are missing; sequencing was by immunoSEQ multiplex PCR. Found here are 90,000 to 120,000 clones, just over 85% of them singletons; the top ten hold 2% to 3%. Participant ages covered about 18 to 89 years across about two dozen US areas. Recovery among Cohort 3 donors was established by two negative PCRs, clearance, or symptom resolution. The source of the sample is a study of blood T cell repertoires in COVID-19. Study background: Samples came from the United States, Italy and Spain, spanning acute and convalescent COVID-19. From T cells, B-cell-depleted T cells, or PBMCs came the material, which was cDNA or gDNA.

The sequenced sample was PBMCs or T cells enriched from blood (not recorded which). The TCR was taken from a woman between 45 and 65 years old who had recovered from COVID-19.

The CDR3 bases are TGTGCCAGCAGCTCTACCCAGGGGAGCCATCAGCCCCAGCATTTT. The encoded protein is CASSSTQGSHQPQHF. The rearrangement joins TRBV7-2 to TRBJ1-5; D is possibly TRBD1 (6 bases). V lost 4 bases, J lost 5 bases, and 15 bases lay in between. This CDR3 spans 15 amino acids. Germline CDR1 reads SGHTA; CDR2 reads FQGNSA. The full variable domain, with the rest looked up from reference TRBV7-2 and TRBJ1-5, is GAGVSQSPSNKVTEKGKDVELRCDPISGHTALYWYRQSLGQGLEFLIYFQGNSAPDKSGLPSDRFSAERTGGSVSTLTIQRTQQEDSAVYLCASSSTQGSHQPQHFGDGTRLSIL.